This T cell receptor (beta chain) came from a study of T cell repertoires in aging, cancer and after chemotherapy. Study details: Six age groups, ranging from 30 or younger to 70 or older, included the donors. Healthy donor repertoires were recorded over several months to years and showed clear clonal overlap.

A mixed TRB-A/B primer pool amplified rearranged TRB by multiplex touch-down PCR. TCRdb reprocessed the multiplex PCR reads with MiXCR, giving one entry per CDR3 protein. Of about 11,000 distinct CDR3 sequences listed, approximately 30% are singletons. Amplification of TCR beta used genomic DNA extracted from peripheral blood. CDR1 is ENHRY and CDR2 is SYGVKD in the germline V gene. The ends were cut back, 7 bases at V and 3 bases at J, with 10 bases in the middle. This CDR3 region has 12 residues. V is TRBV10-3 and J is TRBJ2-7; tentatively, D is TRBD2 (5 bases). The clonotype was recovered from a human donor in good health. Input material: blood. The CDR3 sequence is CAIKGDFYEQYF. CDR3 bases: TGTGCCATCAAGGGAGACTTCTACGAGCAGTACTTC.